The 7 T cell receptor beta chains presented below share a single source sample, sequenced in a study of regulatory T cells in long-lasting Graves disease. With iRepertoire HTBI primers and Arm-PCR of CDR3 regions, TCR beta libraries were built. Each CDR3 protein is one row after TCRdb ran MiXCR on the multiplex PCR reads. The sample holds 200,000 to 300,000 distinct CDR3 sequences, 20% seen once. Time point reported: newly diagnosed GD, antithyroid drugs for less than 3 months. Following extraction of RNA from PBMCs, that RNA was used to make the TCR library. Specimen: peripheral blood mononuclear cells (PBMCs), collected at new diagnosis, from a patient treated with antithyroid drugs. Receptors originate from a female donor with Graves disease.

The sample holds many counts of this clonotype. CDR3 in amino acids: CASSLVGSTPREQYF. For the CDR3, the DNA is TGTGCCAGCAGCTTAGTTGGCAGTACGCCTCGCGAGCAGTACTTC. This sequence joins TRBV7-9 and TRBJ2-7; D uncertain. Germline V gives CDR1 SEHNR, CDR2 FQNEAQ (reference sequence). This CDR3 has 15 amino acids. V shed 1 base and J shed 6 bases, with 16 bases lying between them.

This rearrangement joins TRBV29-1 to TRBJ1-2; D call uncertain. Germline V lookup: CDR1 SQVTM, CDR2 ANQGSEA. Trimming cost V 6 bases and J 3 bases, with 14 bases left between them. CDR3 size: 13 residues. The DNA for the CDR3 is TGCAGCGTCCCCGGGATAGGACACTATGGCTACACCTTC. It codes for CSVPGIGHYGYTF.

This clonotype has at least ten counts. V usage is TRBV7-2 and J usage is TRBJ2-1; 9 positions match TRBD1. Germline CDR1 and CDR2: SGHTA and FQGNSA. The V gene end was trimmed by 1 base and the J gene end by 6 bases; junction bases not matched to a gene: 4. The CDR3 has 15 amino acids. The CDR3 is CASSLGNRGRNEQFF. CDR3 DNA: TGTGCCAGCAGCTTAGGGAACAGGGGGCGCAATGAGCAGTTCTTC.

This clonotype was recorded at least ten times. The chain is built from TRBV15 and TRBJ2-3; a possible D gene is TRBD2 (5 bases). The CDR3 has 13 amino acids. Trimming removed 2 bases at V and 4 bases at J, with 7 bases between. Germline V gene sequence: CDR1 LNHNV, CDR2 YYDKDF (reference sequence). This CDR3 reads CATSRLAPDTQYF. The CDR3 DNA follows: TGTGCCACCAGCAGACTAGCCCCAGATACGCAGTATTTT.

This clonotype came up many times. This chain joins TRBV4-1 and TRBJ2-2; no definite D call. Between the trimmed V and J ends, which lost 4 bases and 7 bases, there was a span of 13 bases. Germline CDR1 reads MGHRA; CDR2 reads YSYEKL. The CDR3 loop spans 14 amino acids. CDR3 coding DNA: TGCGCCAGCAGCCTAAGGATCGGAAACGGGGAGCTGTTTTTT. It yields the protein CASSLRIGNGELFF.

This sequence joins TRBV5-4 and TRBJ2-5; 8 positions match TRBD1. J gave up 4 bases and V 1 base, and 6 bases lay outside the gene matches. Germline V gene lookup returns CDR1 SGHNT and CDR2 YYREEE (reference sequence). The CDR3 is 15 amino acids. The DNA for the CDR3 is TGTGCCAGCAGCTTGCAGGGGGCTAGGGCAGAGACCCAGTACTTC. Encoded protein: CASSLQGARAETQYF.

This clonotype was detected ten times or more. CDR3: CSARDDENSPLHF. Written as DNA, the CDR3 is TGCAGTGCTAGAGATGACGAGAATTCACCCCTCCACTTT. The V gene is TRBV20-1, the J gene TRBJ1-6; no definite D call. CDR3 length equals 13 residues. Germline V gives CDR1 DFQATT, CDR2 SNEGSKA (reference sequence). V lost 0 bases to trimming and J lost 7 bases, with 7 bases between them.